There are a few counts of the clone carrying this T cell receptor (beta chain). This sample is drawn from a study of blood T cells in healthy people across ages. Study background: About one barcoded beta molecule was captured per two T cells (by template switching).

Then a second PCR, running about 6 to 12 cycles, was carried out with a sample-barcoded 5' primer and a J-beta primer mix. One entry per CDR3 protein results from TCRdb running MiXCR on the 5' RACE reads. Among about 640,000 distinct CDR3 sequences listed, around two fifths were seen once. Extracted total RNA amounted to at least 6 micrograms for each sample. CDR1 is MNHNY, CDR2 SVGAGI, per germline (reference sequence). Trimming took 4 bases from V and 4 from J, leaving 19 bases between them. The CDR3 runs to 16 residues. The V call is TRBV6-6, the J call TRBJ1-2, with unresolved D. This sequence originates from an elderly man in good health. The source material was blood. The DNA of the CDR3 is TGTGCCAGCAGTTCTAGCAGAGGAGGTAGTAGCTATGGCTACACCTTC. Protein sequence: CASSSSRGGSSYGYTF.